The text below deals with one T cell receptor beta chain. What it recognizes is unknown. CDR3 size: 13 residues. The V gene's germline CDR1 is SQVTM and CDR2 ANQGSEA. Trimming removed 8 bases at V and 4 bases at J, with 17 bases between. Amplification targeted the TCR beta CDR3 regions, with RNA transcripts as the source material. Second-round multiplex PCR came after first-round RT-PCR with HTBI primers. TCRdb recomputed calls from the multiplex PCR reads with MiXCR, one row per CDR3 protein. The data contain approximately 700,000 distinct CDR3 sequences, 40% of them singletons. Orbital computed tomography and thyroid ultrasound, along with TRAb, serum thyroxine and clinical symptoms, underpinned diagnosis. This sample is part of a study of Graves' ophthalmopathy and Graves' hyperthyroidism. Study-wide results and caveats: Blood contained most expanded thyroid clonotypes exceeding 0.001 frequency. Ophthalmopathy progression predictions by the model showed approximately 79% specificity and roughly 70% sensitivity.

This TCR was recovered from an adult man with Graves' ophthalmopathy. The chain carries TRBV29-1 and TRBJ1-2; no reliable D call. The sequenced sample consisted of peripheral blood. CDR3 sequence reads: CSSSSAAGYGYTF. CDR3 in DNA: TGCAGCAGTTCCTCGGCTGCGGGCTATGGCTACACCTTC.